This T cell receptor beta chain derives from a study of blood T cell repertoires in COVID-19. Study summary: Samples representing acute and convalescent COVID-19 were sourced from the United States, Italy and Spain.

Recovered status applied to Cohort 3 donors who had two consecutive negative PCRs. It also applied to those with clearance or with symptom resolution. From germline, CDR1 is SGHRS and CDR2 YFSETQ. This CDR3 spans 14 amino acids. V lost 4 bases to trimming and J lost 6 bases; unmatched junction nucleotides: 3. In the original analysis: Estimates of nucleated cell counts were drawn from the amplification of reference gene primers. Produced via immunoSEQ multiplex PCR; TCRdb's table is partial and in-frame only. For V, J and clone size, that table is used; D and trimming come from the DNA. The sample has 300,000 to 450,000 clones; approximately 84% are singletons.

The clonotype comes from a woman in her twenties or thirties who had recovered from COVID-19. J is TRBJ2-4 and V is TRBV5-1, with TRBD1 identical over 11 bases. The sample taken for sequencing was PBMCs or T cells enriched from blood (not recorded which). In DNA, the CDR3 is TGCGCCAGCAGCCCGGGACAGGGGGGAAACATTCAGTACTTC. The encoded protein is CASSPGQGGNIQYF.